This T cell receptor (beta chain) was recovered during a study of a mutant IDH1 vaccine in newly diagnosed glioma. Study-wide background: Vaccination started 4-6 weeks after radiotherapy alone, or with temozolomide cycles.

The CDR3 is 14 amino acids. In germline, CDR1 is MGHRA, CDR2 YSYEKL. V lost 1 base and J 3 bases, leaving 7 bases between the germline ends. About this clone itself: No antigen is known for it.

Time point here: week 23, last vaccination. Alongside topical imiquimod, each dose of vaccine comprised 300 ug of mutant IDH1 20-mer peptide. Using immunoSEQ multiplex PCR, the repertoire was profiled, and TCRdb retains in-frame clones only, with some absent. Found here are approximately 11,000 clones, 88% of them singletons; the top ten hold 5.2%. The rearrangement joins TRBV4-1 to TRBJ1-5, with D unclear. Sequences were derived from PBMCs, sampled from a glioma patient whose treatment included an IDH1 peptide vaccine. The sequence was obtained from a woman aged 40-49 years with glioma. Some clones in this sample may be carry-over from other donors' samples. This CDR3 reads CASSQVGYNQPQHF. The CDR3 DNA is TGCGCCAGCAGCCAAGTCGGGTACAATCAGCCCCAGCATTTT.